Following are 10 T cell receptor beta chains from one sample sequenced in a study of shared clonotypes between healthy human individuals. Some clones are missing from TCRdb's copy, which holds only in-frame ones; the method was immunoSEQ multiplex PCR. The table lists 2 million to 2.5 million clones, 90% to 96% of them singletons. Sequencing was performed on naive CD4+ T cells sorted from blood. Subset meaning: CD45RA+ positively selected. The receptor set was obtained from a man aged 18 to 30 in good health.

The chain has TRBV30 and TRBJ1-1; 8 bases are shared with TRBD1. The CDR3 runs 13 residues. Germline V CDR1 and CDR2: GTSNPN, SVGIG (reference sequence). V lost 4 bases, J lost 11 bases, and 12 bases stayed unmatched. The CDR3, as DNA: TGTGCCTGGATGGGGATGGTGGACAGGGTGGCTTTCTTT. This translates into CAWMGMVDRVAFF.

The chain has TRBV7-2 and TRBJ2-3; 8 bases line up with TRBD2. The CDR3 runs 15 residues. V lost 5 bases and J lost 5; bases outside the gene matches: 9. The V gene's germline CDR1 is SGHTA and CDR2 FQGNSA. The CDR3 DNA is TGTGCCAGCAGCCCCACGATAGCGGGGAAAGATACGCAGTATTTT. It yields the protein CASSPTIAGKDTQYF. The whole variable domain, filled in from reference TRBV7-2 and TRBJ2-3, reads GAGVSQSPSNKVTEKGKDVELRCDPISGHTALYWYRQSLGQGLEFLIYFQGNSAPDKSGLPSDRFSAERTGGSVSTLTIQRTQQEDSAVYLCASSPTIAGKDTQYFGPGTRLTVL.

This chain uses TRBV2 with TRBJ2-5, with D unresolved. Germline lookup yields CDR1 SNHLY and CDR2 FYNNEI. With 5 bases removed from V and 4 bases from J, the gap between germline ends came to 17 bases. This CDR3 has 15 amino acids. This CDR3 is CASSPATQWGETQYF. Here the CDR3 DNA reads TGTGCCAGCAGTCCTGCCACACAGTGGGGAGAGACCCAGTACTTC.

The chain recombines TRBV2 with TRBJ2-7, with D hard to call. This CDR3 region has 11 residues. The germline V gene has CDR1 SNHLY and CDR2 FYNNEI. V shed 7 bases and J shed 5 bases, with 9 bases lying between them. In DNA form, the CDR3 reads TGTGCCAGCACGGTCGGAGACGAGCAGTACTTC. This gives the protein CASTVGDEQYF.

The gene calls are TRBV11-2 and TRBJ2-2; 7 bases agree with TRBD1. Germline V CDR1 and CDR2: SGHAT, FQNNGV. This CDR3 has 15 residues. The junction had 6 bases not matched to a gene; V was cut back by 5 bases and J by 3 bases. Here the CDR3 DNA reads TGTGCCAGCAGCGTAATACAGGGGTACACCGGGGAGCTGTTTTTT. The encoded protein is CASSVIQGYTGELFF. Full variable domain (missing parts from reference TRBV11-2 and TRBJ2-2): EAGVAQSPRYKIIEKRQSVAFWCNPISGHATLYWYQQILGQGPKLLIQFQNNGVVDDSQLPKDRFSAERLKGVDSTLKIQPAKLEDSAVYLCASSVIQGYTGELFFGEGSRLTVL.

The chain employs TRBV5-6 and TRBJ1-4; TRBD1 is a possible D gene (5 bases). CDR3 length: 15 amino acids. Germline V gene data show CDR1 as SGHDT and CDR2 as YYEEEE. Trimming removed 4 bases from V and 1 base from J, with 11 bases in between. CDR3 amino acids: CASSMGRGTNEKLFF. As DNA, the CDR3 is TGTGCCAGCAGCATGGGACGAGGAACTAATGAAAAACTGTTTTTT.

J is TRBJ2-3 and V is TRBV11-2; D possibly matches TRBD1 or TRBD2 (5 bases each). V lost 5 bases, J lost 2 bases, and 17 bases lay in between. CDR1 is SGHAT, CDR2 FQNNGV, per germline. The CDR3 runs 16 residues. CDR3 protein: CASSQEGRGFTDTQYF. DNA for the CDR3: TGTGCCAGCAGCCAAGAGGGACGCGGCTTCACAGATACGCAGTATTTT.

CDR3 nucleotide sequence: TGCGCCAGCAGCCAAGATCAATTCGGTAATTCACCCCTCCACTTT. The encoded protein is CASSQDQFGNSPLHF. V usage is TRBV4-1 and J usage is TRBJ1-6; D call uncertain. Germline values: CDR1 MGHRA, CDR2 YSYEKL. CDR3 length: 15 amino acids. V was cut by 0 bases and J by 6 bases, with 9 bases left in between.

This rearrangement joins TRBV27 to TRBJ1-2; D unresolved. The CDR3 loop spans 14 amino acids. V was shortened by 3 bases and J by 9 bases, with 17 bases between the two germline ends. CDR1 is MNHEY, CDR2 SMNVEV, per germline (reference sequence). The CDR3 here is CASSFDRLRSRYTF. The CDR3 DNA follows: TGTGCCAGCAGTTTTGACCGACTCCGTTCCCGCTACACCTTC.

This chain uses TRBV10-3 with TRBJ2-2, with 10 bases that match TRBD2. The CDR3 runs 13 residues. With V trimmed by 11 bases and J by 4 bases, 4 bases remained unmatched. Germline V gives CDR1 ENHRY, CDR2 SYGVKD. The CDR3 spells CAAGTSVTGELFF. The CDR3 nucleotides are TGTGCCGCTGGGACTAGCGTCACCGGGGAGCTGTTTTTT.